This T cell receptor (beta chain) was profiled in a study of identical twins. Unmatched junction bases numbered 6, after V lost 1 base and J lost 1 base. Looked up from germline, CDR1 is ENHRY and CDR2 is SYGVKD. The CDR3 loop spans 17 amino acids. TCRdb re-called the 5' RACE reads with MiXCR, one entry per CDR3 protein. The table lists about 150,000 distinct CDR3 sequences, around 3.5% of them singletons, with roughly 8% in the top ten. This clonotype was recorded at least ten times. The rearrangement uses TRBV10-3 and TRBJ2-5; the match to TRBD1 covers 10 bases. The material sequenced was memory T cells sorted from blood. This receptor was taken from a young man in good health. CDR3 in DNA: TGTGCCATCAGTGAGTTCGGGACAGGGGCCGGCCAAGAGACCCAGTACTTC. Residues: CAISEFGTGAGQETQYF.